The TCR beta chain described here comes from a study of blood T cell repertoires in COVID-19. Study-wide background: Researchers got acute and convalescent COVID-19 samples from the United States, Italy and Spain. The cDNA or gDNA used as material had been derived from T cells, B-cell-depleted T cells, or PBMCs.

The length of the CDR3 is 13 residues. Germline loops: CDR1 SGHTA, CDR2 FQGNSA. Trimming cost V 1 base and J 8 bases, with 9 bases left between them. As originally analysed: By means of reference gene primer amplification, nucleated cell counts were estimated. The method was immunoSEQ multiplex PCR; TCRdb's version includes in-frame clones alone and lacks a portion of them. Clone size and V and J calls were adopted from that table, with D and trimming inferred from the DNA. The table lists approximately 75,000 clones, around 72% of them singletons. Specimen: peripheral blood. This TCR was recovered from a human donor with acute or convalescent COVID-19. The donor label of this sample is uncertain. The chain uses TRBV7-2 and TRBJ2-1; no clear D. As DNA, the CDR3 is TGTGCCAGCAGCTTAGTTAGTAGCCATGAGCAGTTCTTC. Its protein is CASSLVSSHEQFF. The whole variable domain, remainder taken from reference TRBV7-2 and TRBJ2-1, is GAGVSQSPSNKVTEKGKDVELRCDPISGHTALYWYRQSLGQGLEFLIYFQGNSAPDKSGLPSDRFSAERTGGSVSTLTIQRTQQEDSAVYLCASSLVSSHEQFFGPGTRLTVL.